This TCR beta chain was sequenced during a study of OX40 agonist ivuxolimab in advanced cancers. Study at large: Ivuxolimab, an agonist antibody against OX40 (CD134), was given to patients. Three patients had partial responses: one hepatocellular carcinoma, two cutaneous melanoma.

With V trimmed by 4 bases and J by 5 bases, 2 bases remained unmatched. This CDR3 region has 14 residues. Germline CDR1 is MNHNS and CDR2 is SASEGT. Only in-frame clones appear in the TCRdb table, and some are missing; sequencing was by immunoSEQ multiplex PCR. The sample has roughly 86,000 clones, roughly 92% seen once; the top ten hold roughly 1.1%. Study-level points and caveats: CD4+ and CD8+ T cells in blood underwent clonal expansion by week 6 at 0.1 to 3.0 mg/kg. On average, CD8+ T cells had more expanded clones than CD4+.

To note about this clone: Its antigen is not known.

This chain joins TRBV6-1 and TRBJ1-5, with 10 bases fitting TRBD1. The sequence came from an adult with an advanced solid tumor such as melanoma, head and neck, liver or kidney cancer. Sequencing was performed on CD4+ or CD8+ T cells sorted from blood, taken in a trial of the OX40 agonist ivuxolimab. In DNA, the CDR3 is TGTGCCAGCAGTGGGACAGGGGGGTATCAGCCCCAGCATTTT. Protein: CASSGTGGYQPQHF.